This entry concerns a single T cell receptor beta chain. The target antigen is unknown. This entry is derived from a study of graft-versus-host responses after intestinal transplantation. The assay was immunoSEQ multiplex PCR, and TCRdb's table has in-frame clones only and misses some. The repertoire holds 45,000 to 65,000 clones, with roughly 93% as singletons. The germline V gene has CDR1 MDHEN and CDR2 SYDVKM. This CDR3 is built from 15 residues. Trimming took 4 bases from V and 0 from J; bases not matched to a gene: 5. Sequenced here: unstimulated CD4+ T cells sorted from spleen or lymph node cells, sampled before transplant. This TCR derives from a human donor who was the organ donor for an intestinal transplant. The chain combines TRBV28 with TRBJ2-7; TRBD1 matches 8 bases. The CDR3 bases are TGTGCCAGCAGTTCCCGACAGGGGAGCTCCTACGAGCAGTACTTC. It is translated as CASSSRQGSSYEQYF.